This is a list of T cell receptor beta chains from one sample in a study of high-grade serous ovarian cancer treatment subgroups. Using immunoSEQ multiplex PCR, the repertoire was profiled, and TCRdb retains in-frame clones only, with some absent. The table lists nearly 8,000 clones, about 69% of them singletons. Sequences were obtained from tumor tissue. The source is a human donor with high-grade serous ovarian cancer. Each CDR3 is given with its conserved first and last residue. The D gene is left open where the match is weak. Where a row states a size, it is once, few, many or the class of an expanded clone; other rows omit it.

size | J | V | D | DNA | CDR3
NA | TRBJ2-7 | TRBV6-4 | NA | TGTGCCAGCAGTGCCCCCCTGCCCCCCGGGGGCGCGTACGAGCAGTACTTC | CASSAPLPPGGAYEQYF
NA | TRBJ2-3 | TRBV9 | NA | TGTGCCAGCAGCGTTTTGTCCCTCGGAACAGATACGCAGTATTTT | CASSVLSLGTDTQYF
NA | TRBJ2-2 | TRBV27 | NA | TGTGCCAGCACCATTGGGACCGGGGAGCTGTTTTTT | CASTIGTGELFF
NA | TRBJ1-1 | TRBV7-9 | TRBD1 | TGTGCCAGCAGCGGACAGGTGATGAACACTGAAGCTTTCTTT | CASSGQVMNTEAFF
NA | TRBJ1-2 | TRBV28 | TRBD1 | TGTGCCAGCAGTTTAAGGACAGGGGGAAATCTCAACTATGGCTACACCTTC | CASSLRTGGNLNYGYTF
NA | TRBJ2-2 | TRBV7-3 | NA | TGTGCCAGCAGCTTAGCCCCCATGGGGTCGAACACCGGGGAGCTGTTTTTT | CASSLAPMGSNTGELFF
NA | TRBJ1-1 | TRBV18 | NA | TGTGCCAGCTCACCATCAGGGTACGCGAACACTGAAGCTTTCTTT | CASSPSGYANTEAFF
NA | TRBJ2-1 | TRBV14 | TRBD2 | TGTGCCAGCAGCCAACTAGCGGGAGGGGGGAAGGAGCAGTTCTTC | CASSQLAGGGKEQFF
NA | TRBJ1-2 | TRBV19 | NA | TGTGCCAGTAACGGGGTCTATGGCTACACCTTC | CASNGVYGYTF
NA | TRBJ2-2 | TRBV7-3 | TRBD2 | TGTGCCAGCAGCCCAAACCTGGGACTAGCGGCGAACACCGGGGAGCTGTTTTTT | CASSPNLGLAANTGELFF
NA | TRBJ1-2 | TRBV7-3 | TRBD1 | TGTGCCAGCAGCCTGACAGGGGTGGGCTACACCTTC | CASSLTGVGYTF
once | TRBJ1-2 | TRBV6-5 | NA | TGTGCCAGCAGTTACGGGAAAAACTATGGCTACACCTTC | CASSYGKNYGYTF
NA | TRBJ1-1 | TRBV7-2 | NA | TGTGCCAGCAGCCCCCGGCAGGAGAACACTGAAGCTTTCTTT | CASSPRQENTEAFF
NA | TRBJ2-7 | TRBV7-9 | NA | TGTGCCAGCAGCTTAGACGGCACTAGTTGGTACGAGCAGTACTTC | CASSLDGTSWYEQYF
NA | TRBJ2-1 | TRBV7-2 | TRBD2 | TGTGCCAGCAGCTTGACTAGCGGGAATTACAATGAGCAGTTCTTC | CASSLTSGNYNEQFF
NA | TRBJ2-3 | TRBV9 | NA | TGTGCCAGCACCTGGGGGGAGGATACGCAGTATTTT | CASTWGEDTQYF
NA | TRBJ2-5 | TRBV29-1 | NA | TGCAGCGTTGAAGATCCCGAAGGTAGCCCCCAGACCCAGTACTTC | CSVEDPEGSPQTQYF
NA | TRBJ2-5 | TRBV9 | NA | TGTGCCAGCAGCGCGACCCTAGGAGACCAAGAGACCCAGTACTTC | CASSATLGDQETQYF
NA | TRBJ2-5 | TRBV18 | NA | TGTGCCAGCTCACCAAGGGTTGAGACCCAGTACTTC | CASSPRVETQYF
NA | TRBJ1-2 | TRBV7-7 | NA | TGTGCTAGCAGCCTAGTAGTCAAAAAGACAGATAACTATGGCTACACCTTC | CASSLVVKKTDNYGYTF
NA | TRBJ2-1 | TRBV4-2 | NA | TGTGCCAGCAGCCAAGAGCCGGGGAGCTCCTACAATGAGCAGTTCTTC | CASSQEPGSSYNEQFF
NA | TRBJ2-3 | TRBV19 | NA | TGTGCCTCAACTAGTTGGGCGGCAGATACGCAGTATTTT | CASTSWAADTQYF
NA | TRBJ2-2 | TRBV11-3 | TRBD2 | TGTGCCAGCAGCTTAAGCGGGGTGGGGAACACCGGGGAGCTGTTTTTT | CASSLSGVGNTGELFF
once | TRBJ2-2 | TRBV20-1 | NA | TGCAGTGCTATCGGGGCCGGGGAGCTGTTTTTT | CSAIGAGELFF
NA | TRBJ2-1 | TRBV18 | TRBD1 | TGTGCCAGCTCACCTCTAAATATTAGGACAGGTCCGCTGGTCTTC | CASSPLNIRTGPLVF
few | TRBJ1-4 | TRBV7-9 | NA | TGTGCCAGCAGCTTGGGACGGAATTTTAATGAAAAACTGTTTTTT | CASSLGRNFNEKLFF
NA | TRBJ2-4 | TRBV2 | NA | TGTGCCAGCAGCCGAGTGGATAACATTCAGTACTTC | CASSRVDNIQYF
once | TRBJ2-7 | TRBV4-3 | TRBD1 | TGCGCCAGCAGCCGGACCGGGACAGGGGACGAGCAGTACTTC | CASSRTGTGDEQYF
once | TRBJ2-1 | TRBV7-3 | TRBD2 | TGTGCCAGCAGCTCGCGTTCTAGCGGGAGGCCGGGTGAGCAGTTCTTC | CASSSRSSGRPGEQFF
NA | TRBJ1-2 | TRBV5-6 | NA | TGTGCCAGCAGCCGGACAGCGTATGGCTACACCTTC | CASSRTAYGYTF
few | TRBJ2-7 | TRBV7-2 | NA | TGTGCCAGCAGCCACCGGGACAACGCTCAGTACTTC | CASSHRDNAQYF
once | TRBJ2-2 | TRBV29-1 | NA | TGCAGCGTTGAAGTTGAAGTTGGGACGGACACCGGGGAGCTGTTTTTT | CSVEVEVGTDTGELFF
few | TRBJ1-1 | TRBV5-1 | TRBD1 | TGCGCCAGCAGCTTGGCCCCGACAGGGGGCCTGGTGGGGGCTGAAGCTTTCTTT | CASSLAPTGGLVGAEAFF
NA | TRBJ2-7 | TRBV30 | NA | TGTGCCTGGACATTGACTGGACGCGTATACGAGCAGTGCTTC | CAWTLTGRVYEQCF
NA | TRBJ1-3 | TRBV5-1 | NA | TGCGCCAGCAGCTTGGCGACAGCAACATCTGGAAACACCATATATTTT | CASSLATATSGNTIYF
NA | TRBJ2-1 | TRBV27 | TRBD2 | TGTGCCAGCAGAACTCCTAGCGGGTCTTACAATGAGCAGTTCTTC | CASRTPSGSYNEQFF
NA | TRBJ2-1 | TRBV7-2 | TRBD2 | TGTGCCAGCAGCTTAGTTAGCGGGATTGGAAATGAGCAGTTCTTC | CASSLVSGIGNEQFF
NA | TRBJ1-6 | TRBV7-2 | NA | TGTGCCAGCACCTCCTTAGGGGGGGCGAATTCACCCCTCCACTTT | CASTSLGGANSPLHF
NA | TRBJ2-1 | TRBV7-2 | TRBD2 | TGTGCCAGCAGCCCGACTAGCGGGAGAGGCAATGAGCAGTTCTTC | CASSPTSGRGNEQFF
few | TRBJ2-5 | TRBV5-1 | TRBD2 | TGCGCCAGCAGCCCGGGACTAGCGGGAGGGCAAGGAGAGACCCAGTACTTC | CASSPGLAGGQGETQYF
NA | TRBJ2-3 | TRBV4-3 | TRBD2 | TGCGCCAGCAGCCAATCTTCTCCTAGCGGGAGGGCTTTAGTCGTCGGGACGCAGTATTTT | CASSQSSPSGRALVVGTQYF
NA | TRBJ2-1 | TRBV12-5 | TRBD2 | TGTGCTAGTGGCAGCCGGACTAGCGGGAGGGCCGTCAAGGATGAGCAGTTCTTC | CASGSRTSGRAVKDEQFF
NA | TRBJ2-7 | TRBV6-5 | NA | TGTGCCAGCAGAGCGGAAAGATACTACGAGCAGTACTTC | CASRAERYYEQYF
few | TRBJ2-5 | TRBV7-2 | NA | TGTGCCAGCAGCACGCTGCGGGGCTCCGGGGAGACCCAGTACTTC | CASSTLRGSGETQYF
once | TRBJ2-3 | TRBV6-1 | NA | TGTGCCAGCAGTGGGCGGAGGGGTTCAGATACGCAGTATTTT | CASSGRRGSDTQYF
NA | TRBJ1-1 | TRBV30 | NA | TGTGCCTGGAGTGTATGGGCAGGGGTAGGTGAAGCTTTCTTT | CAWSVWAGVGEAFF
NA | TRBJ2-3 | TRBV7-3 | TRBD1 | TGTGCCAGCAGCTTAACGGGAACAGGGGCCAGCACAGATACGCAGTATTTT | CASSLTGTGASTDTQYF
NA | TRBJ1-2 | TRBV5-4 | NA | TGTGCCAGCAGCTTGGGTGACTTCTATGGCTACACCTTC | CASSLGDFYGYTF
NA | TRBJ2-3 | TRBV4-1 | NA | TGCGCCAGCAGCCAAGAATGGCGGGGAAGTAGCACAGATACGCAGTATTTT | CASSQEWRGSSTDTQYF
NA | TRBJ1-4 | TRBV5-8 | TRBD1 | TGTGCCAGCAGCTTGGGACTACAGGGGGGAGTCGAAAAACTGTTTTTT | CASSLGLQGGVEKLFF
few | TRBJ1-3 | TRBV23-1 | NA | TGCGCCAGCAGTCAAATAGGTTCAGACTTCTGCTCTGGAAACACCATATATTTT | CASSQIGSDFCSGNTIYF